The next 30 T cell receptor beta chains were all read from a single sample in a study of tumor and adjacent non-tumor tissue in lung cancer. A modified ARM-PCR protocol with three rounds of nested PCR amplified TCRbeta. TCRdb ran MiXCR on the multiplex PCR reads and lists one entry per CDR3 protein. In the table there are around 39,000 distinct CDR3 sequences, roughly 66% of which are singletons. No cell sorting was done before RNA was extracted from the tissue. Distant lung tissue was collected more than 3 cm away from the tumor edge. The specimen sequenced was distant non-tumor lung tissue. The receptors stem from a middle-aged man with non-small cell lung cancer.

A remark on this clonotype: One end of the junction does not line up with germline, which may come from a read error. This chain uses TRBV4-2 with TRBJ2-7; the D gene is possibly TRBD2 (5 bases). Germline CDR1 LGHNA, CDR2 YNFKEQ. The CDR3 is 16 amino acids. CDR3 sequence: CVSGQDELPSTYQQYF. CDR3 bases: TGTGTCAGCGGCCAAGATGAACTACCCAGCACCTACCAGCAGTACTTC.

About this clonotype itself: One base away lies a much larger clone, so this may be a sequencing read error. V usage is TRBV5-6 and J usage is TRBJ2-5; tentatively, D is TRBD2 (6 bases). The CDR3 covers 12 residues. Germline V gene sequence: CDR1 SGHDT, CDR2 YYEEEE. The CDR3 protein is CAGRRLGETQHF. The CDR3 DNA is TGTGCCGGCAGGCGACTAGGAGAGACCCAGCACTTC.

This clonotype has a count of ten or more. The chain links TRBV10-2 to TRBJ1-3; 7 bases line up with TRBD1. Germline V gene data show CDR1 as WSHSY and CDR2 as SAAADI. The CDR3 runs to 14 residues. With V trimmed by 6 bases and J by 0 bases, 2 bases remained unmatched. CDR3 nucleotide sequence: TGCGCCAGCAGGACAGGGTTCTCTGGAAACACCATATATTTT. Translated: CASRTGFSGNTIYF.

A note on this clonotype: This may be a read error, as it is one base from a much larger clone. The chain carries TRBV6-5 and TRBJ1-1; 7 positions agree with TRBD1. CDR3 length: 13 amino acids. Germline V CDR1 and CDR2: MNHEY, SVGAGI. The CDR3 region is CAGSYGRQGQAFF. Written as DNA, the CDR3 is TGTGCCGGCAGTTACGGGAGACAGGGACAAGCTTTCTTT.

Note on this clonotype: This could be a read error, since a much larger clone is one nucleotide away. CDR3: CASTLDRGLVQPQHF. CDR3 DNA: TGTGCCAGCACGTTGGACAGGGGACTTGTCCAGCCCCAGCATTTT. The chain recombines TRBV6-6 with TRBJ1-5, with TRBD1 identical over 9 bases. Losses at the gene ends were 7 bases for V and 7 bases for J; bases not matched to a gene: 11. Germline values: CDR1 MNHNY, CDR2 SVGAGI (reference sequence). The CDR3 has 15 residues.

With regard to this clonotype: This may be a read error: a much more frequent sequence differs by one nucleotide. The V gene is TRBV5-6, the J gene TRBJ2-3; D may correspond to TRBD1 or TRBD2 (6 bases each). This CDR3 has 16 amino acids. Trimming left V 3 bases short and J 7 bases short, with 21 bases between. Per the germline V gene, CDR1 is SGHDT and CDR2 is YYEEEE. The CDR3 sequence: CASSSDRGPRAYTQYF. The CDR3 DNA follows: TGTGCCAGCAGCTCAGATCGGGGGCCGAGGGCATATACGCAGTATTTT.

The chain joins TRBV28 to TRBJ1-2; 12 positions match TRBD1. CDR1 and CDR2 (germline): MDHEN, SYDVKM. The CDR3 is made up of 16 amino acids. V lost 4 bases to trimming and J lost 3 bases; unmatched junction nucleotides: 6. The CDR3 DNA follows: TGTGCCAGCAGTTCCCCGGGACAGGGGGCTGACTATGGCTACACCTTC. Protein product: CASSSPGQGADYGYTF.

With regard to this clonotype: A single base separates this from a much larger clone, so it may be a read error. The chain recombines TRBV5-4 with TRBJ1-1; TRBD1 matches 9 bases. CDR1 and CDR2 from the germline V gene are SGHNT and YYREEE (reference sequence). The CDR3 is 14 amino acids. CDR3 loop: CVSRRRDRDTEAFF. As DNA, the CDR3 is TGTGTCAGCAGACGCAGGGACAGGGACACTGAAGCTTTCTTT. The full variable domain, in which reference TRBV5-4 and TRBJ1-1 provide the parts outside the CDR3, is ETGVTQSPTHLIKTRGQQVTLRCSSQSGHNTVSWYQQALGQGPQFIFQYYREEENGRGNFPPRFSGLQFPNYSSELNVNALELDDSALYLCVSRRRDRDTEAFFGQGTRLTVV.

As to this clonotype: The final CDR3 position lacks the conserved phenylalanine or tryptophan, pointing to a likely read error. The chain links TRBV29-1 to TRBJ2-2; 9 bases agree with TRBD1. The CDR3 length is 15 residues. The V gene's germline CDR1 is SQVTM and CDR2 ANQGSEA. The CDR3 nucleotides read TGCGGCGTTGGAGAGACAGGGGGAGGCACCGGGGAGCTGTTTTCT. Translation: CGVGETGGGTGELFS.

V gene TRBV5-1 combines with J gene TRBJ2-7, with D uncertain. CDR3 length: 12 residues. The germline gives CDR1 SGHRS, CDR2 YFSETQ. CDR3 protein: CLSSLGPLEQYF. CDR3 in DNA: TGCCTCAGCAGCTTGGGTCCCCTCGAGCAGTACTTC.

At least ten counts were recorded for this clonotype. This sequence joins TRBV10-3 and TRBJ2-5, with 8 bases lining up with TRBD1. With V trimmed by 5 bases and J by 4 bases, 6 bases remained unmatched. The CDR3 consists of 14 residues. CDR1 ENHRY and CDR2 SYGVKD come from the germline V gene. The CDR3 DNA is TGTGCCATCAGTCCGGGGGACAGGACAGAGACCCAGTACTTC. It yields the protein CAISPGDRTETQYF.

This clonotype was seen many times. The chain couples TRBV20-1 to TRBJ2-7; D is uncertain. The CDR3 extends over 13 amino acids. Germline V lookup: CDR1 DFQATT, CDR2 SNEGSKA (reference sequence). The V and J ends lost 6 bases and 6 bases respectively, with 18 bases between them. CDR3 in amino acids: CSANPRSDGEQYF. CDR3 DNA sequence: TGCAGTGCCAATCCGCGAAGCGACGGCGAGCAGTACTTC.

This chain connects TRBV6-2 or TRBV6-3 to TRBJ2-6; D is undetermined. The CDR3 totals 14 residues. Germline CDR1 is MNHEY and CDR2 is SVGEGT. With 10 bases removed from V and 0 bases from J, the gap between germline ends came to 10 bases. In DNA, the CDR3 is TGTGCCATCGGTTACACCTCTGGGGCCAACGTCCTGACTTTC. It translates to CAIGYTSGANVLTF.

Remarks on this clonotype: This may be a read error, as it is one base from a much larger clone. The J gene is TRBJ2-7, the V gene TRBV5-5; D is unresolved. Germline V gives CDR1 SGHKS, CDR2 YYEKEE (reference sequence). The CDR3 is 14 amino acids. CDR3 DNA: TGTGCCAGCAGCTTGACACCGGACCCCTACGGGCAGTACTTC. Translated: CASSLTPDPYGQYF.

On this clonotype: Here the CDR3 omits its conserved ending phenylalanine or tryptophan, so a read error is the likely source. The J gene is TRBJ1-1, the V gene TRBV10-3, with a tentative D call TRBD1 (5 bases). The CDR3 is made up of 13 amino acids. Germline V gene sequence: CDR1 ENHRY, CDR2 SYGVKD. Trimming removed 11 bases from V and 3 bases from J, with 16 bases in between. DNA of the CDR3: TGTGCCGTCGCCGCTATGGGGGACACTGAAGCTTTCCTT. The encoded protein is CAVAAMGDTEAFL.

The chain recombines TRBV7-9 with TRBJ2-5, with a possible D match to TRBD1 (6 bases). Germline-derived CDR1 and CDR2 are SEHNR and FQNEAQ (reference sequence). V shed 4 bases and J shed 2 bases, with 11 bases lying between them. This CDR3 spans 14 amino acids. CDR3 sequence: CASSSLGQQETQYF. In nucleotides, the CDR3 is TGTGCCAGCAGCTCACTGGGACAACAAGAGACCCAGTACTTC.

The genes are TRBV28 and TRBJ2-7; D gene uncertain. V was shortened by 2 bases and J by 3 bases, with 11 bases between the two germline ends. Per the germline V gene, CDR1 is MDHEN and CDR2 is SYDVKM. The CDR3 consists of 14 residues. The CDR3 coding sequence is TGTGCCAGCAGTTTAGTGGAAATTGGCTACGAGCAGTACTTC. This encodes CASSLVEIGYEQYF.

Remarks on this clonotype: A clone one base away is much larger, so this may be a read error. The chain couples TRBV29-1 to TRBJ2-3; D is uncertain. Deletions cut 7 bases from V and 2 bases from J, with 10 bases between. Germline-derived CDR1 and CDR2 are SQVTM and ANQGSEA. The CDR3 consists of 12 residues. The CDR3 loop is CSASTVTDTQYF. CDR3 nucleotide sequence: TGCAGCGCCAGTACTGTCACAGATACGCAGTATTTT.

Regarding this clonotype: This may come from a read error, since a much larger clone is one base off. The V gene is TRBV7-8, the J gene TRBJ2-2; possible D gene TRBD2, 6 bases. V was pared by 5 bases and J by 4 bases, with 14 bases between. Germline CDR1 reads SGHVS; CDR2 reads FQNEAQ. The CDR3 spans 15 residues. CDR3 DNA sequence: TGTGCCAGCAGCCCCAGACTAGTTAGCACCGGGGAGCTGTTTTTT. Translated: CASSPRLVSTGELFF.

For this clonotype: The CDR3 does not close with the conserved phenylalanine or tryptophan, likely indicating a read error. This chain joins TRBV11-1 and TRBJ2-7; D is possibly TRBD1 (6 bases). Deletions cut 6 bases from V and 4 bases from J, with 13 bases between. Germline CDR1 and CDR2: SGHAT and FQDESV (reference sequence). The CDR3 is 13 residues long. CDR3 sequence: CASRTTGVYEQYL. The CDR3 DNA reads TGTGCCAGCAGGACGACAGGTGTTTACGAGCAGTACTTA.

This clonotype was counted once. A much larger clone differs by one base, so this may be a read error. The rearrangement links TRBV5-6 to TRBJ1-1; a possible D gene is TRBD1 (5 bases). This CDR3 has 16 residues. Germline CDR1 SGHDT, CDR2 YYEEEE. This chain's CDR3 is CANSLGGPWGDTEAFF. CDR3 DNA sequence: TGTGCCAACAGCCTTGGAGGCCCTTGGGGGGACACTGAAGCTTTCTTT. Complete variable domain (other parts from reference TRBV5-6 and TRBJ1-1): DAGVTQSPTHLIKTRGQQVTLRCSPKSGHDTVSWYQQALGQGPQFIFQYYEEEERQRGNFPDRFSGHQFPNYSSELNVNALLLGDSALYLCANSLGGPWGDTEAFFGQGTRLTVV.

Of note for this clonotype: One end of the junction varies from germline; a read error may be responsible. The rearrangement uses TRBV24-1 and TRBJ2-2, with a possible D match to TRBD1 (6 bases). The CDR3 totals 14 residues. Per germline, CDR1 KGHDR and CDR2 SFDVKD. DNA of the CDR3: TGTGCCACCAGGACCGGACAGAACACCGGGGAGCTGTTCTTT. It yields the protein CATRTGQNTGELFF.

A word on this clonotype: A much larger clone is a single base away; this may be a read error. The chain links TRBV6-1 to TRBJ1-6; maybe TRBD1 (5 bases). The germline V and J ends were trimmed by 9 bases and 8 bases, with 17 bases remaining between them. The CDR3 extends over 14 amino acids. Germline V CDR1 and CDR2: MNHNS, SASEGT. In DNA form, the CDR3 reads TGTGCCAGGAGCCCGAGAAGGGACGATTCACCCCTCCACTTT. This encodes CARSPRRDDSPLHF.

This clonotype occurred many times. The chain links TRBV6-1 to TRBJ1-1; TRBD1 is a possible D gene (5 bases). The CDR3 spans 11 residues. Trimming shortened V by 7 bases and J by 4 bases, and 7 bases separated the two germline ends. CDR1 and CDR2 (germline): MNHNS, SASEGT. DNA of the CDR3: TGTGCCAGCAAAGGGGCCACTGAAGCTTTCTTT. Its protein is CASKGATEAFF.

Notes on this clonotype: Its ends do not fully match the called genes, so a read error is possible. The genes are TRBV4-1 and TRBJ1-2; 8 bases fit TRBD1. The CDR3 sequence is 15 residues long. Looked up from germline, CDR1 is MGHRA and CDR2 is YSYEKL. CDR3 sequence reads: CASGQVETGEHGYTF. CDR3 bases: TGCGCCAGCGGCCAAGTGGAGACAGGGGAACATGGCTACACCTTC.

To note about this clonotype: This may arise from a read error, as a much more abundant clone is one base away. The chain carries TRBV20-1 and TRBJ2-1, with 11 bases aligning to TRBD2. The CDR3 is 18 amino acids. The V gene's germline CDR1 is DFQATT and CDR2 SNEGSKA (reference sequence). In DNA, the CDR3 is TGCACTGCTAGAGTGGCTAGCGGGAGGAAAGGGGACTACAATGAGCAGTTCTTC. It encodes CTARVASGRKGDYNEQFF.

This clonotype was counted only a few times. This could be a read error, since a much larger clone is one nucleotide away. The missing conserved phenylalanine or tryptophan at the end of this CDR3 makes a read error likely. This chain uses TRBV6-2 or TRBV6-3 with TRBJ2-7; D uncertain. This CDR3 has 9 residues. The V and J ends lost 11 bases and 4 bases respectively, with 6 bases between them. Germline V gene lookup returns CDR1 MNHEY and CDR2 SVGEGT. The CDR3 sequence is CAAGYEQYL. The DNA for the CDR3 is TGTGCCGCCGGATACGAGCAGTACTTA.

Note on this clonotype: An end of the junction differs from the germline gene, which may be a read error. The chain combines TRBV11-2 with TRBJ2-7, with D perhaps matching TRBD1 or TRBD2 (5 bases each). CDR1 and CDR2 (germline): SGHAT, FQNNGV. CDR3 length equals 14 residues. DNA of the CDR3: TGTGTCAGCAGTATTGGGGGTGGATCCTACGAGCAGTACTTC. It translates to CVSSIGGGSYEQYF.

Ten or more counts support this clonotype. The gene calls are TRBV12-3 or TRBV12-4 and TRBJ2-5; TRBD2 matches at 8 bases. The CDR3 extends over 11 amino acids. V lost 3 bases to trimming and J lost 14 bases; unmatched junction nucleotides: 5. This chain's CDR3 is CASSLGTSLYF. Here the CDR3 DNA reads TGTGCCAGCAGTTTGGGGACTAGTTTATACTTC.

Judged by abundance, this clonotype is medium-sized (0.01 to 0.1%). The rearrangement links TRBV11-2 to TRBJ2-1; weak D call: TRBD2 (7 bases). Trimming pared 1 base from V and 0 bases from J, leaving 13 bases between. The germline V gene encodes CDR1 SGHAT and CDR2 FQNNGV. This CDR3 is built from 17 residues. In DNA, the CDR3 is TGTGCCAGCAGCTTAGTGGGAGGGGGGAGCTCCTACAATGAGCAGTTCTTC. Translated: CASSLVGGGSSYNEQFF.